Here is one T cell receptor (beta chain) with its context. Trimming removed 6 bases from V and 0 bases from J, with 13 bases in between. CDR3 length equals 15 residues. CDR1 MDHEN and CDR2 SYDVKM come from the germline V gene. The entry originates in a study of blood T cell repertoires in COVID-19. TCRdb keeps only in-frame clones here, not all; method: immunoSEQ multiplex PCR. The data hold tens of thousands of clones, with approximately 85% observed a single time. This TCR derives from a man in his sixties with acute or convalescent COVID-19. V gene TRBV28 combines with J gene TRBJ2-3; D is uncertain. Material: peripheral blood. The CDR3 bases are TGTGCCAGCAGGCTTCTGACTGCTAGCACAGATACGCAGTATTTT. Translation gives CASRLLTASTDTQYF.